The clone carrying this T cell receptor (beta chain) was detected a few times. This sample stems from a study of Ad26.COV2.S vaccination and SARS-CoV-2 variants. Clones were read by immunoSEQ multiplex PCR, and TCRdb kept only the in-frame ones, dropping some. The table shows about 350,000 clones, with 75% to 90% occurring only once. Treatment here: 19 received Ad26.COV2.S at low or high dose, single or two shots; roughly five received placebo; per-sample allocation not given. Samples came from day 63 after the first vaccine or placebo injection. The donor's status was that of an adult aged 18-55 years in Boston. This CDR3 has 13 amino acids. The ends were cut back, 2 bases at V and 5 bases at J, with 8 bases in the middle. Germline lookup yields CDR1 SGHRS and CDR2 YFSETQ.

Sequencing was performed on peripheral blood, taken in a trial of Ad26.COV2.S vaccine versus placebo. V and J are TRBV5-1 and TRBJ1-5; D gene ambiguous. The clonotype comes from a person aged 18 to 59 who received the Ad26.COV2.S COVID-19 vaccine or a placebo. As DNA, the CDR3 is TGCGCCAGCAGCTTAGGAGAGGATCAGCCCCAGCATTTT. Amino acid sequence: CASSLGEDQPQHF.